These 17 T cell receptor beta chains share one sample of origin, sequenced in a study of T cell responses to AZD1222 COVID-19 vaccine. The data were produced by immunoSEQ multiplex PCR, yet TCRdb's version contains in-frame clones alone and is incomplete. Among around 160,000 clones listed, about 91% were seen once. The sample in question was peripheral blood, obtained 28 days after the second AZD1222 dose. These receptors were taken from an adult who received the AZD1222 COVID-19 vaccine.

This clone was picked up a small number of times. The CDR3, as DNA: TGTGCCAGCAGCTTAAAGACAGGGGGGCGAGAAAAACTGTTTTTT. This translates into CASSLKTGGREKLFF. The chain is built from TRBV7-2 and TRBJ1-4, with 9 bases fitting TRBD1. There are 15 residues in the CDR3. V lost 2 bases and J lost 8; bases outside the gene matches: 6. Germline CDR1 reads SGHTA; CDR2 reads FQGNSA.

CDR3: CASSVAGHKVPNEQFF. The CDR3 DNA sequence: TGCGCCAGCAGTGTAGCCGGGCACAAGGTCCCCAATGAGCAGTTCTTC. The V and J genes are TRBV10-1 and TRBJ2-1; D uncertain. CDR3 length: 16 amino acids. Trimming shortened V by 4 bases and J by 6 bases, and 19 bases separated the two germline ends. Per germline, CDR1 WNHNN and CDR2 SYGVQD (reference sequence).

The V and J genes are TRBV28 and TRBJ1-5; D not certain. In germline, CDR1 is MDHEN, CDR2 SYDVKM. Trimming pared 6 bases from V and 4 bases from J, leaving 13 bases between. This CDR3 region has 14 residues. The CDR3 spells CASSQMGGNQPQHF. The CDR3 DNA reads TGTGCCAGCAGCCAAATGGGAGGGAATCAGCCCCAGCATTTT.

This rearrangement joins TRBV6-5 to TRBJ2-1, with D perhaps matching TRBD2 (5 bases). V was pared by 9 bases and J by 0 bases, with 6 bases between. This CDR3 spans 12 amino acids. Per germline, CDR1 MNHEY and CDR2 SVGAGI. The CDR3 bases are TGTGCCAGTGGACTCTCCTACAATGAGCAGTTCTTC. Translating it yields CASGLSYNEQFF.

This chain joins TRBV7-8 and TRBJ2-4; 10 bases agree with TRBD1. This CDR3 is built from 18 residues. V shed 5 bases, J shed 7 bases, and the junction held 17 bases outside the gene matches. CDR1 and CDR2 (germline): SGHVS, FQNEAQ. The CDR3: CASSARGPGQGITNIQYF. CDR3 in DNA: TGTGCCAGCAGCGCTCGAGGTCCGGGACAGGGGATTACGAACATTCAGTACTTC.

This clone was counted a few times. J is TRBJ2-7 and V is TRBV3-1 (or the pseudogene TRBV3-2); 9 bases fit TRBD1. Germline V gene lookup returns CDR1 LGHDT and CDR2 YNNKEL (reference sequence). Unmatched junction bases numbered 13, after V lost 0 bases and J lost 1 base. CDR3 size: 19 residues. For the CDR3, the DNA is TGTGCCAGCAGCCAAGAGGGCTCTTTCTTGGGGACAGGGTCCTACGAGCAGTACTTC. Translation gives CASSQEGSFLGTGSYEQYF.

The CDR3 region has the DNA TGTGCCAGCAGCTTGTACCCATCTAATTCACCCCTCCACTTT. It yields the protein CASSLYPSNSPLHF. V and J are TRBV5-5 and TRBJ1-6, with no clear D. The CDR3 is 14 amino acids. Germline CDR1 is SGHKS and CDR2 is YYEKEE (reference sequence). The germline V and J ends were trimmed by 1 base and 6 bases, with 8 bases remaining between them. Together with reference TRBV5-5 and TRBJ1-6, the CDR3 gives the full variable domain: DAGVTQSPTHLIKTRGQQVTLRCSPISGHKSVSWYQQVLGQGPQFIFQYYEKEERGRGNFPDRFSARQFPNYSSELNVNALLLGDSALYLCASSLYPSNSPLHFGNGTRLTVT.

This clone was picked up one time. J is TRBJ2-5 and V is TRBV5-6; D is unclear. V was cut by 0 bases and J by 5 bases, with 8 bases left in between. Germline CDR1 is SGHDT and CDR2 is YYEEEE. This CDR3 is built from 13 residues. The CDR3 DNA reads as TGTGCCAGCAGCTTGGACAACGGGGAGACCCAGTACTTC. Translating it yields CASSLDNGETQYF.

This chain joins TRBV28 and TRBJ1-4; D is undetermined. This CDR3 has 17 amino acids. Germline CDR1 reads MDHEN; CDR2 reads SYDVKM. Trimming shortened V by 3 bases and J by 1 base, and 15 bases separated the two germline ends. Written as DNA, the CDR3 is TGTGCCAGCAGTTTGGTCGTCCCGGAGATAACTAATGAAAAACTGTTTTTT. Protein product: CASSLVVPEITNEKLFF. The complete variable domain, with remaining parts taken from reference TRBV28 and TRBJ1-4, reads DVKVTQSSRYLVKRTGEKVFLECVQDMDHENMFWYRQDPGLGLRLIYFSYDVKMKEKGDIPEGYSVSREKKERFSLILESASTNQTSMYLCASSLVVPEITNEKLFFGSGTQLSVL.

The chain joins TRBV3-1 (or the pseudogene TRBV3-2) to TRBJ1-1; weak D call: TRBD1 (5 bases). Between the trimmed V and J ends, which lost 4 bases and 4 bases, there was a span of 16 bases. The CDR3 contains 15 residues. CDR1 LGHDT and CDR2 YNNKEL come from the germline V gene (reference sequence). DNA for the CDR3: TGTGCCAGCAGCCTTCGCCCAGGGTGGGGCACTGAAGCTTTCTTT. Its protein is CASSLRPGWGTEAFF.

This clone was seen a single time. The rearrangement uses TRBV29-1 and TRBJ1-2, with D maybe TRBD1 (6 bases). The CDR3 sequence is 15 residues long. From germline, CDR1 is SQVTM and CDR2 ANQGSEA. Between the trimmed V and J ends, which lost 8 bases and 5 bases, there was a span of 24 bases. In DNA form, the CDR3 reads TGCAGCACCTTGAGCTCAGGGGACGGGAAGTATGGCTACACCTTC. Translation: CSTLSSGDGKYGYTF.

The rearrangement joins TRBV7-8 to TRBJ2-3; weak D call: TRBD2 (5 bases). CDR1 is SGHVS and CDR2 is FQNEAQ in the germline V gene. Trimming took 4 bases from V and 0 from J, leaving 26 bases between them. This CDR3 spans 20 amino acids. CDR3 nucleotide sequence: TGTGCCAGCAGCTCTAATCCCCTCCGGAGCGGACTCCCTAGCACAGATACGCAGTATTTT. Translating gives CASSSNPLRSGLPSTDTQYF.

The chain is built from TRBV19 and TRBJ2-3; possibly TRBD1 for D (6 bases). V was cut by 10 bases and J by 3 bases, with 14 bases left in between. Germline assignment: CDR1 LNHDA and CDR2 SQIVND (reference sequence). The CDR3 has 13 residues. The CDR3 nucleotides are TGTGCCATTGGACAGATAGGGACAGATACGCAGTATTTT. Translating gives CAIGQIGTDTQYF.

The CDR3 DNA reads as TGTGCCAGCAGATCCCTCGGGGGCAGCTATGGCTACACCTTC. Amino acid sequence: CASRSLGGSYGYTF. The rearrangement joins TRBV28 to TRBJ1-2; the D gene is possibly TRBD1 (6 bases). The germline V gene encodes CDR1 MDHEN and CDR2 SYDVKM. With 6 bases removed from V and 4 bases from J, the gap between germline ends came to 15 bases. The CDR3 is made up of 14 amino acids.

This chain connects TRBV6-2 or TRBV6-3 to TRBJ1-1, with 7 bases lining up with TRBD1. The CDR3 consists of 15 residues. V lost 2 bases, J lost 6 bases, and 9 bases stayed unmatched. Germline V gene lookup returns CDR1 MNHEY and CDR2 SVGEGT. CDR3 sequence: CASSYPGTASSEAFF. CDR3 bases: TGTGCCAGCAGTTACCCAGGGACAGCTTCGTCTGAAGCTTTCTTT.

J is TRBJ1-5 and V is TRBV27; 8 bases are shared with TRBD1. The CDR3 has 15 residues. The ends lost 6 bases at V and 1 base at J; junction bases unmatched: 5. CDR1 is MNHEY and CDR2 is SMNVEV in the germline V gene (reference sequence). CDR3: CASRRTGSSNQPQHF. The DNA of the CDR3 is TGTGCCAGCAGGCGGACAGGGAGCAGCAATCAGCCCCAGCATTTT.

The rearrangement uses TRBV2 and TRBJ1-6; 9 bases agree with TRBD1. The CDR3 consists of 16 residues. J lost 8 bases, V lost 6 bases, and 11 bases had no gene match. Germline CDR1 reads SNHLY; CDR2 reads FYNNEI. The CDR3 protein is CASRPTGGIFYSPLHF. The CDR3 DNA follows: TGTGCCAGCAGGCCAACAGGGGGCATTTTTTATTCACCCCTCCACTTT.